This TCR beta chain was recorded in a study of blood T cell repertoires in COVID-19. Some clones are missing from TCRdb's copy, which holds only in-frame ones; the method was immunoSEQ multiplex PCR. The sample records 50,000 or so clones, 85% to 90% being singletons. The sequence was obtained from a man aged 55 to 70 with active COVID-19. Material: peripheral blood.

CDR3 region: CASTRSDQPQHF. The CDR3 DNA follows: TGTGCCAGCACCCGTTCAGATCAGCCCCAGCATTTT. The gene calls are TRBV12-3 or TRBV12-4 and TRBJ1-5; D remains ambiguous. There are 12 residues in the CDR3. V shed 7 bases and J shed 5 bases, with 9 bases lying between them.